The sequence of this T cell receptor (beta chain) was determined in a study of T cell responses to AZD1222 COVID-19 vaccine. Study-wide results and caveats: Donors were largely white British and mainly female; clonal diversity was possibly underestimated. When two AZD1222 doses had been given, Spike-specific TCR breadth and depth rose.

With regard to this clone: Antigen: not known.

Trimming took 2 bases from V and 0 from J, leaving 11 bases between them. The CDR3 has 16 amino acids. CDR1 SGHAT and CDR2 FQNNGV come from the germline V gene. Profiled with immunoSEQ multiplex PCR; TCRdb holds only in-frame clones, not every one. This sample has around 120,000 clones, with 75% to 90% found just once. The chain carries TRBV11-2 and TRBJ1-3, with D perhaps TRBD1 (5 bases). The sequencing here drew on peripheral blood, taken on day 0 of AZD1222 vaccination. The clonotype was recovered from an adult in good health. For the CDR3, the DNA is TGTGCCAGCAGCTTACATCAGGGAACCTCTGGAAACACCATATATTTT. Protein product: CASSLHQGTSGNTIYF.